This TCR beta chain originates from a study of T cell responses to AZD1222 COVID-19 vaccine. Some clones are missing from TCRdb's copy, which holds only in-frame ones; the method was immunoSEQ multiplex PCR. Here the sample spans 100,000 to 150,000 clones, more than 75% being singletons. Germline V gives CDR1 SGHAT, CDR2 FQNNGV. The CDR3 sequence is 16 residues long. The ends lost 2 bases at V and 6 bases at J; junction bases unmatched: 10. This chain links TRBV11-2 with TRBJ1-3; TRBD1 matches at 7 bases. This TCR was sampled from an adult in good health. The sequences come from peripheral blood, collected on day 0 of AZD1222 vaccination. CDR3 coding DNA: TGTGCCAGCAGCTTAATGGCGACAGGGTTGGAAAACACCATATATTTT. The encoded protein is CASSLMATGLENTIYF.